The source of this T cell receptor (beta chain) is a study of blood T cell repertoires in COVID-19. Looking at the study overall: Samples representing acute and convalescent COVID-19 were sourced from the United States, Italy and Spain. T cells, B-cell-depleted T cells, or PBMCs supplied cDNA or gDNA.

Sequencing was performed with immunoSEQ multiplex PCR; in TCRdb, only in-frame clones are kept and a portion is missing. The sample lists more than 300,000 clones, around 83% occurring once. Enrolled through a virtual design, the participants were between roughly 18 and 89 years of age and came from 24 US areas. Cohort placement rested on clinical history that participants reported themselves. Per germline, CDR1 MNHEY and CDR2 SMNVEV (reference sequence). V shed 5 bases and J 10 bases; nucleotides not matched to a gene: 13. This CDR3 region has 16 residues. Sequencing was done on a sample of PBMCs or T cells enriched from blood (not recorded which). This sequence was found in a woman in her forties or fifties who had recovered from COVID-19. The rearrangement joins TRBV27 to TRBJ2-1, with TRBD2 matching 11 bases. DNA of the CDR3: TGTGCCAGCAGTATCACTAGCGGGAGCCCCTTCTGGGAGCAGTTCTTC. It yields the protein CASSITSGSPFWEQFF.